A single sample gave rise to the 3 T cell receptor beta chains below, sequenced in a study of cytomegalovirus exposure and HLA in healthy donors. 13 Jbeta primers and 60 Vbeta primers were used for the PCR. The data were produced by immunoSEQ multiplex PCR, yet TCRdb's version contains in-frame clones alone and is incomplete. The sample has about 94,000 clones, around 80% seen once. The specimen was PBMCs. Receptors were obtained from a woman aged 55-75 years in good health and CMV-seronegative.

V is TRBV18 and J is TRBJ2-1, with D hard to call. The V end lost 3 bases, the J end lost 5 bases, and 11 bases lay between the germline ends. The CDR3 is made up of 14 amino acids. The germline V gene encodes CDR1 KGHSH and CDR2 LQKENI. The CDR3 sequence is CASSPEAVNNEQFF. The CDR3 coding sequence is TGTGCCAGCTCACCTGAGGCGGTTAACAATGAGCAGTTCTTC.

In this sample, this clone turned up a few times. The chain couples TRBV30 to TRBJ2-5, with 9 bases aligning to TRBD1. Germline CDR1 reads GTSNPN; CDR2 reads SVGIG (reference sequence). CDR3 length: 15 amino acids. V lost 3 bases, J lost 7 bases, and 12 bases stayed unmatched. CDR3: CAWSWPGQGLRTQYF. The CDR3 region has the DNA TGTGCCTGGAGCTGGCCGGGACAGGGCCTCCGGACCCAGTACTTC.

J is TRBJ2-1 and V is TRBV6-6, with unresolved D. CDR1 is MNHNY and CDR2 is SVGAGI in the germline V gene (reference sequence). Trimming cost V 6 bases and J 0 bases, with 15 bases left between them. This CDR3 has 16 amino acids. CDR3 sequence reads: CASRLDWVDSYNEQFF. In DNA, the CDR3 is TGTGCCAGCAGACTTGACTGGGTGGACTCCTACAATGAGCAGTTCTTC.